Below are 18 T cell receptor beta chains sequenced from a single sample in a study of blood T cell repertoires in COVID-19. Assay: immunoSEQ multiplex PCR; the TCRdb copy retains only in-frame clones and omits some. The table has about 59,000 clones, around 79% seen once. Sequencing was done on a sample of peripheral blood. These TCRs come from a man in his fifties or sixties with acute or convalescent COVID-19.

This clone was observed a few times. The chain recombines TRBV18 with TRBJ2-1; 9 bases map to TRBD2. The junction had 6 bases not matched to a gene; V was cut back by 1 base and J by 8 bases. Germline values: CDR1 KGHSH, CDR2 LQKENI. The CDR3 extends over 15 amino acids. CDR3 DNA sequence: TGTGCCAGCTCACCACGGGCGGGAGGGCTGGATGAGCAGTTCTTC. The encoded protein is CASSPRAGGLDEQFF.

The chain combines TRBV19 with TRBJ1-5; a possible D gene is TRBD1 (5 bases). The V end was cut by 7 bases, the J end by 3 bases, with 10 bases between. CDR3 length equals 13 residues. Germline CDR1 LNHDA, CDR2 SQIVND (reference sequence). CDR3: CASTLRVNQPQHF. The CDR3 region has the DNA TGTGCCAGTACGCTCAGGGTCAATCAGCCCCAGCATTTT.

The V and J genes are TRBV7-9 and TRBJ1-3, with TRBD1 matching over 10 bases. The CDR3 sequence is 15 residues long. Germline values: CDR1 SEHNR, CDR2 FQNEAQ (reference sequence). The V segment lost 5 bases and the J segment 4 bases; nucleotides outside the gene matches: 5. For the CDR3, the DNA is TGTGCCAGCAGCAAGACAGGGGGCGAAGGAAACACCATATATTTT. Translating it yields CASSKTGGEGNTIYF.

The rearrangement joins TRBV9 to TRBJ2-5; TRBD1 agrees at 7 bases. Unmatched junction bases numbered 10, after V lost 4 bases and J lost 4 bases. CDR1 is SGDLS, CDR2 YYNGEE, per germline. The CDR3 sequence is 15 residues long. DNA of the CDR3: TGTGCCAGCAGCTTTACACAGGGGTCAGGAGAGACCCAGTACTTC. Its protein product is CASSFTQGSGETQYF.

This clone was detected once. The chain links TRBV28 to TRBJ1-4; D perhaps matches TRBD1 (5 bases). V lost 5 bases and J lost 1, with 8 bases in between. This CDR3 region has 14 residues. Germline V CDR1 and CDR2: MDHEN, SYDVKM. CDR3 in amino acids: CASSQGGTNEKLFF. In DNA form, the CDR3 reads TGTGCCAGCAGTCAGGGAGGAACTAATGAAAAACTGTTTTTT.

This clone showed up just a few times. This chain connects TRBV7-3 to TRBJ2-2, with D perhaps TRBD1 (6 bases). V shed 2 bases and J shed 3 bases, with 10 bases lying between them. The length of the CDR3 is 15 residues. Germline V gene sequence: CDR1 SGHTA, CDR2 FQGTGA. The CDR3 coding sequence is TGTGCCAGCAGCTTAGGCAGGGGAGACACCGGGGAGCTGTTTTTT. Encoded protein: CASSLGRGDTGELFF. The complete variable domain, with remaining parts taken from reference TRBV7-3 and TRBJ2-2, reads GAGVSQTPSNKVTEKGKYVELRCDPISGHTALYWYRQSLGQGPEFLIYFQGTGAADDSGLPNDRFFAVRPEGSVSTLKIQRTERGDSAVYLCASSLGRGDTGELFFGEGSRLTVL.

The gene calls are TRBV19 and TRBJ2-1; the match to TRBD2 covers 8 bases. Trimming took 5 bases from V and 4 from J; bases not matched to a gene: 13. The germline gives CDR1 LNHDA, CDR2 SQIVND (reference sequence). This CDR3 is built from 17 residues. The CDR3 region is CASSLSPPGGSYNEQFF. In DNA form, the CDR3 reads TGTGCCAGTAGTCTTTCGCCCCCGGGAGGGTCTTACAATGAGCAGTTCTTC.

This clone was seen a handful of times. This likely comes from a read error, as the CDR3 has no conserved phenylalanine or tryptophan at its end. Because the CDR3's place on the DNA is in doubt, the DNA is left out and the CDR3 is given as listed by TCRdb. The V gene is TRBV28, the J gene TRBJ1-2. The germline CDR1 and CDR2 sequences are MDHEN and SYDVKM. The CDR3 comprises 16 residues, both ends counted. Here the CDR3 reads CASSYTHPAAESDFCR.

The chain is built from TRBV11-3 and TRBJ2-1; 10 nucleotides align to TRBD2. Germline CDR1 is SGHNT and CDR2 is YENEEA. The CDR3 runs to 20 residues. J gave up 8 bases and V 5 bases, and 24 bases lay outside the gene matches. CDR3 DNA: TGTGCCAGCAGCACGGGGGGGTGGCTAGCGGGAGCCAGAGAGCCCCATGAGCAGTTCTTC. It specifies CASSTGGWLAGAREPHEQFF.

The J gene is TRBJ2-1, the V gene TRBV28; tentatively, D is TRBD1 (7 bases). CDR3 length: 15 residues. Germline V gives CDR1 MDHEN, CDR2 SYDVKM. The V end lost 3 bases, the J end lost 5 bases, and 14 bases lay between the germline ends. The CDR3 sequence is CASSLGGQINNEQFF. The CDR3 DNA follows: TGTGCCAGCAGTTTGGGGGGACAGATAAACAATGAGCAGTTCTTC.

This sequence joins TRBV15 and TRBJ1-2, with a tentative D call TRBD1 (5 bases). Trimming left V 1 base short and J 12 bases short, with 24 bases between. Per germline, CDR1 LNHNV and CDR2 YYDKDF (reference sequence). The CDR3 is 16 residues long. The CDR3: CATSRVGGAELSKNTF. CDR3 bases: TGTGCCACCAGCAGAGTCGGTGGGGCAGAGTTGTCAAAGAACACCTTC.

This chain links TRBV6-5 with TRBJ1-5; no firm D call. The CDR3 loop spans 11 amino acids. The V gene lost 4 bases and the J gene lost 8 bases, with 6 bases spanning the gap. Germline V gene lookup returns CDR1 MNHEY and CDR2 SVGAGI. The CDR3 protein is CASSFSEPQHF. CDR3 DNA: TGTGCCAGCAGTTTTAGTGAGCCCCAGCATTTT.

The V call is TRBV12-3 or TRBV12-4, the J call TRBJ1-1; 10 nucleotides line up with TRBD1. This CDR3 region has 13 residues. The V segment lost 4 bases and the J segment 12 bases; nucleotides outside the gene matches: 8. The CDR3 nucleotides are TGTGCCAGCAGTTCCGGGACAGGGGACGGTCCTTTCTTT. Translated: CASSSGTGDGPFF.

The J gene is TRBJ1-6, the V gene TRBV3-1 (or the pseudogene TRBV3-2); D is ambiguous. CDR1 is LGHDT, CDR2 YNNKEL, per germline (reference sequence). With 0 bases removed from V and 8 bases from J, the gap between germline ends came to 17 bases. CDR3 length equals 17 residues. For the CDR3, the DNA is TGTGCCAGCAGCCAAGAGCCGGGGTCCTTCCTCTATTCACCCCTCCACTTT. This gives the protein CASSQEPGSFLYSPLHF.

V gene TRBV27 combines with J gene TRBJ1-5, with 8 nucleotides matching TRBD1. The CDR3 is made up of 13 amino acids. With 5 bases clipped from V and 7 bases from J, the junction kept 4 bases outside the gene matches. Germline values: CDR1 MNHEY, CDR2 SMNVEV (reference sequence). CDR3 loop: CASSDRGVQPQHF. For the CDR3, the DNA is TGTGCCAGCAGTGACAGGGGAGTACAGCCCCAGCATTTT.

The chain recombines TRBV2 with TRBJ1-1, with 9 positions matching TRBD1. CDR3 length: 15 amino acids. The germline V gene encodes CDR1 SNHLY and CDR2 FYNNEI. V was clipped by 6 bases and J by 0 bases; unmatched bases: 5. The CDR3 loop reads CASSQTGGLNTEAFF. DNA of the CDR3: TGTGCCAGCAGCCAGACAGGGGGTTTGAACACTGAAGCTTTCTTT.

The CDR3 DNA follows: TGTGCCAGCAGCCAGGGACAGGGCCGGGAAAAACTGTTTTTT. Its protein is CASSQGQGREKLFF. J is TRBJ1-4 and V is TRBV28; TRBD1 aligns across 9 bases. Germline V CDR1 and CDR2: MDHEN, SYDVKM. CDR3 length: 14 amino acids. Trimming at V came to 6 bases and at J to 8 bases, leaving 7 bases not matched to a gene.

This chain uses TRBV14 with TRBJ1-1; no definite D call. Looked up from germline, CDR1 is SGHDN and CDR2 is FVKESK. V was cut by 0 bases and J by 1 base, with 6 bases left in between. The CDR3 extends over 14 amino acids. The CDR3 DNA reads TGTGCCAGCAGCCAAGATTCGGGGAACACTGAAGCTTTCTTT. Residues: CASSQDSGNTEAFF. The whole variable domain, remainder taken from reference TRBV14 and TRBJ1-1, is EAGVTQFPSHSVIEKGQTVTLRCDPISGHDNLYWYRRVMGKEIKFLLHFVKESKQDESGMPNNRFLAERTGGTYSTLKVQPAELEDSGVYFCASSQDSGNTEAFFGQGTRLTVV.